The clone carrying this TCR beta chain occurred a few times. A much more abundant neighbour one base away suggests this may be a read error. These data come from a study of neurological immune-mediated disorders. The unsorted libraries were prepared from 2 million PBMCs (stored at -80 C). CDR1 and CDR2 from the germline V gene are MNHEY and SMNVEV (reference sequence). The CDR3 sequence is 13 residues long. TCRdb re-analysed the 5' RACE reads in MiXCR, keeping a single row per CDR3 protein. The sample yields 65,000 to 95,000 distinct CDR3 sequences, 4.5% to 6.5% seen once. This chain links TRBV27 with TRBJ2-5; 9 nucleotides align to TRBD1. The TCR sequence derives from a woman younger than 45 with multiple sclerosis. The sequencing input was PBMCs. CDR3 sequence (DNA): TGTGCCAGCAGAAGACAGGGGGAAGAGAACCAGTACTTC. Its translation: CASRRQGEENQYF.